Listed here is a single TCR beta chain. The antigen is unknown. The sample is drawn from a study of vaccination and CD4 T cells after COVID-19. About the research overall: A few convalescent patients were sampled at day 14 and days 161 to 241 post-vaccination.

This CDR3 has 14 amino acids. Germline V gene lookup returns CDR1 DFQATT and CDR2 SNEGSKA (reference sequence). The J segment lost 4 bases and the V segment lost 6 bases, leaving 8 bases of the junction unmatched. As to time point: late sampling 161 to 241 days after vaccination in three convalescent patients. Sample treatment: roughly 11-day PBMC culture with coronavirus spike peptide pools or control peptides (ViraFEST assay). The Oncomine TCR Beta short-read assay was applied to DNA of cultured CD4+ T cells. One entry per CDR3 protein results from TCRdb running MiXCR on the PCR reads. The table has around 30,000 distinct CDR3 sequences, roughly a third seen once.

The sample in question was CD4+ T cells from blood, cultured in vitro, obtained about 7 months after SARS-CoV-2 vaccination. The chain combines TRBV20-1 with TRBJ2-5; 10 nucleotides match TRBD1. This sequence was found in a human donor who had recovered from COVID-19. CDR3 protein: CSAVGTGEGETQYF. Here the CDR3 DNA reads TGCAGTGCGGTCGGGACAGGGGAAGGAGAGACCCAGTACTTC.